This section outlines one T cell receptor (beta chain) sequence together with its context. Its target is unknown. TCRdb reprocessed the 5' RACE reads and keeps a single row for each CDR3 protein, giving no DNA. The data include some 450,000 distinct CDR3 sequences; the top ten clones carry 2.4%. The sample belongs to a study of monozygotic twins with inflammatory bowel disease. Study results and caveats: None of the different T cell subtypes could be distinguished from one another. Healthy twins shared more clonotypes with others than IBD patients, most markedly active ones.

The CDR3 spans 15 residues. Germline V gene lookup returns CDR1 SGHKS and CDR2 YYEKEE (reference sequence). The chain joins TRBV5-5 to TRBJ2-7; checking the TCRdb D call of TRBD2 is not possible without DNA. Sequences were obtained from blood. This clonotype was sampled from a human donor with ulcerative colitis or Crohn's disease, or a healthy co-twin of an affected twin (not recorded which). The CDR3 is CASSPASGGSYEQYF.